What follows is one T cell receptor beta chain and its context. Its cognate antigen is unknown. This entry comes from a study of shared clonotypes between healthy human individuals. Study observations and caveats: In having few donors, the study represented limited genetic and exposure-history diversity.

The table came from immunoSEQ multiplex PCR; TCRdb's copy has only in-frame clones and leaves some out. The sample carries 550,000 to 800,000 clones, over 65% recorded once. Unmatched junction bases numbered 4, after V lost 2 bases and J lost 4 bases. This CDR3 region has 15 residues. Germline V gene data show CDR1 as SGHNT and CDR2 as YYREEE (reference sequence). The sequenced sample consisted of memory CD4+ T cells sorted from blood. Documented subset: CD45RA-negative fraction. The clonotype comes from a woman aged 25 to 39 in good health. This chain connects TRBV5-4 to TRBJ2-5, with 11 nucleotides matching TRBD2. The DNA of the CDR3 is TGTGCCAGCAGCTTTCAACTAGCGGGAGTAGAGACCCAGTACTTC. Protein product: CASSFQLAGVETQYF.